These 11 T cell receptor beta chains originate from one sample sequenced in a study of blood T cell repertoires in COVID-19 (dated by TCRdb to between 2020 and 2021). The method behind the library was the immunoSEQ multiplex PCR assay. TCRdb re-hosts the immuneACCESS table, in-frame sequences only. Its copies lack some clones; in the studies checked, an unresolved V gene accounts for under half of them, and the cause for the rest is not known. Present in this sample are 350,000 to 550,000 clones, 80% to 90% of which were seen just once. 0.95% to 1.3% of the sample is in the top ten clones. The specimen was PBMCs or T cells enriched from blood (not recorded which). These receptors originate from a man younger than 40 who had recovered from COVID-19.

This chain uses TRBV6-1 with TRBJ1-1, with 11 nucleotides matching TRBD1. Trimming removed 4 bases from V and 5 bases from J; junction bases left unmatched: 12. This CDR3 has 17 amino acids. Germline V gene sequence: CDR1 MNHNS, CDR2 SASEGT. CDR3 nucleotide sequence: TGTGCCAGCAGTGCCAGGGGGACAGGGGGGTCGAGGACTGAAGCTTTCTTT. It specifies CASSARGTGGSRTEAFF.

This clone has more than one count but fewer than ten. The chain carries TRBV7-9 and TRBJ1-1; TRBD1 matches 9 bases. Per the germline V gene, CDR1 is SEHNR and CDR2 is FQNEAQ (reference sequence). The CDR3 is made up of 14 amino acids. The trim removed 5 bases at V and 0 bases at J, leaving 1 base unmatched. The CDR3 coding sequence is TGTGCCAGCAGCGACAGGGGGTTGAACACTGAAGCTTTCTTT. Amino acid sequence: CASSDRGLNTEAFF.

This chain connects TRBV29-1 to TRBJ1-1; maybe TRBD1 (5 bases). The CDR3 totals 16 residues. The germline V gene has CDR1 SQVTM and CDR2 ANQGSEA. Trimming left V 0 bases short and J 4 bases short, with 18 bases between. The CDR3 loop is CSVEDILRGFGTEAFF. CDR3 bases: TGCAGCGTTGAAGACATCCTCCGGGGGTTCGGCACTGAAGCTTTCTTT.

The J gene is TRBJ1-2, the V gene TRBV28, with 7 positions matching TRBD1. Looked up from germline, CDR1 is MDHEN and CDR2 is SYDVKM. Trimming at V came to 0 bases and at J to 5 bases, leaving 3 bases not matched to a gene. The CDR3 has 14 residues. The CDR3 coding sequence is TGTGCCAGCAGTTTATGGGGGACAGATTATGGCTACACCTTC. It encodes CASSLWGTDYGYTF.

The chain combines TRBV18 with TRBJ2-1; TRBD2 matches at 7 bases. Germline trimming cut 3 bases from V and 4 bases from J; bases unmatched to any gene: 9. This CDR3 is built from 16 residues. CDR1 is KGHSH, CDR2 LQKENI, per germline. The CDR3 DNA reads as TGTGCCAGCTCACCCATGGGCGGGAGCCCTTACAATGAGCAGTTCTTC. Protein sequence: CASSPMGGSPYNEQFF.

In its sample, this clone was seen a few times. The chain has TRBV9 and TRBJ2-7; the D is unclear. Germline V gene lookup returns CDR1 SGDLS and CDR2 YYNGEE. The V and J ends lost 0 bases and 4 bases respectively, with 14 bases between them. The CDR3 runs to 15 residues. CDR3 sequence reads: CASSVDSSSSYEQYF. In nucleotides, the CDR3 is TGTGCCAGCAGCGTAGATTCCTCAAGTAGTTACGAGCAGTACTTC.

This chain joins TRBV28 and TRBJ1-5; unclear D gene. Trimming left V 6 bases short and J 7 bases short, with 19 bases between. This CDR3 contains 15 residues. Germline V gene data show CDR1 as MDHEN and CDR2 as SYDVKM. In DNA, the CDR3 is TGTGCCAGCAGGGCTGAATGGTCTGAGGGCCAGCCCCAGCATTTT. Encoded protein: CASRAEWSEGQPQHF.

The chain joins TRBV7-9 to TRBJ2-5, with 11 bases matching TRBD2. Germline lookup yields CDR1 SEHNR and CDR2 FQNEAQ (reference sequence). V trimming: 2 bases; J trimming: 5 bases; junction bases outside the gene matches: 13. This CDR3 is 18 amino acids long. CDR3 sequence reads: CASSLPSHLAGGSETQYF. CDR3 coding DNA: TGTGCCAGCAGCTTACCATCCCACCTAGCGGGAGGTTCCGAGACCCAGTACTTC.

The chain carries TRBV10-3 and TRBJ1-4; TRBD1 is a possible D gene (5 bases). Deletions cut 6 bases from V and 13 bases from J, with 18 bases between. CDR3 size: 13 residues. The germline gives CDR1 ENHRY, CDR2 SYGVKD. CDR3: CAISEGFQSGLFF. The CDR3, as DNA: TGTGCCATCAGCGAGGGGTTCCAATCAGGACTGTTTTTT.

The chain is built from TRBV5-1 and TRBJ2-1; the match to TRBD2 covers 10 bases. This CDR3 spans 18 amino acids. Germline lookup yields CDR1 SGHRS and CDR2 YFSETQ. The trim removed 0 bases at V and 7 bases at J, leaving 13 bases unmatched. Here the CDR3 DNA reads TGCGCCAGCAGCTTGGGTCGGACTAGCGGAATGTTTCGGAATGAGCAGTTCTTC. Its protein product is CASSLGRTSGMFRNEQFF. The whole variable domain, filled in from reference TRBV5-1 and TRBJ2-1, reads KAGVTQTPRYLIKTRGQQVTLSCSPISGHRSVSWYQQTPGQGLQFLFEYFSETQRNKGNFPGRFSGRQFSNSRSEMNVSTLELGDSALYLCASSLGRTSGMFRNEQFFGPGTRLTVL.

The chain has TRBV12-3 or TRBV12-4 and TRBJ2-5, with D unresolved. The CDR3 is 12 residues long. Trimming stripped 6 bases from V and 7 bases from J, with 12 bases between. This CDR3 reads CASSRRPGTQYF. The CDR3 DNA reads TGTGCCAGCAGCCGAAGGCCGGGGACCCAGTACTTC.